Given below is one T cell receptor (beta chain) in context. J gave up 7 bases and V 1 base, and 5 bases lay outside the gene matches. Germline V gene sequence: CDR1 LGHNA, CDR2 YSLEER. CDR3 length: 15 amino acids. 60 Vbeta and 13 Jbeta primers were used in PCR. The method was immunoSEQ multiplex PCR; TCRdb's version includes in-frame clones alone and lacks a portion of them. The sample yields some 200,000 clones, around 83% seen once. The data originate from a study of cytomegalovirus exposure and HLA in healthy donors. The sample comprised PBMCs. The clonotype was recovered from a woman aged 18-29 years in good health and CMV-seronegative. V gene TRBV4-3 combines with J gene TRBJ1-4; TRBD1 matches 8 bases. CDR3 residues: CASSQGTGFGEKLFF. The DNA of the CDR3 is TGCGCCAGCAGCCAAGGGACAGGGTTTGGTGAAAAACTGTTTTTT.